A single T cell receptor (beta chain) is shown here with its context. The specificity of this receptor is unknown. No base quality information exists; no much larger clone differs at one position. The sample comes from a study of cytomegalovirus exposure and HLA in healthy donors (dated by TCRdb to between 2016 and 2019). Concerning the study at large: An earlier analysis of some 550 of the donors reported 250 to 300 Gb of sequence data and 117 million unique TCR beta sequences from approximately 180 million T cells. In the later analysis, no new phenotypic data were used to find candidate immune exposures; instead, reliance was placed on TCR beta sequences and their occurrence across donors. The study aimed to test whether signatures of past pathogen exposure could be identified by cataloging public T cell receptors. Every repertoire in the discovery cohort had been generated on one and the same sequencing platform. Using immunosequencing, the study profiled T cell repertoires from about 610 subjects and related those repertoires to cytomegalovirus serostatus. Around 300 gigabases of sequencing data and roughly 90 million unique TCR sequences were included in an early release covering 500 to 750 HLA-typed donors. In an earlier analysis of roughly 580 of the donors, high-throughput TCR beta sequencing was used to judge whether each TCR beta V gene segment behaved as functional or pseudogenic. The number of typed donors differed by locus: about 629-630 for A, B, C, DRB1 and DQB1; 522 for DQA1; 606 for DPA1; and about 470 for DPB1. Roughly five DR-DQ haplotypes were handled as single units for association and clustering because linkage in the cohort was strong. Besides the first cohort of around 670 subjects, a separate validation cohort made up of 95 to 150 different subjects was used. The genetic ancestry cluster associated with self-reported Caucasian donors included 81% of the roughly 390 genotyped donors. HLA typing included class I and class II loci at four-digit resolution. A later genetic analysis used genome-wide SNP genotypes for about 65% of the 666 donors, treating that subset as a discovery cohort. Among a few hundred genotyped donors of the cohort, an average of around 240,000 unique TCR beta nucleotide sequences were sequenced per donor, around 18% of them non-productive. To study patterns of TCR occurrence, a later analysis re-analyzed previously published TCR beta repertoires from more than 550 donors and added high-resolution HLA genotyping. Donor age, sex, ethnicity and CMV serostatus were collected together with the repertoire data. The study combined high-throughput TCR immunosequencing, statistical association of individual TCRs with disease status, and machine learning to predict cytomegalovirus infection status.

Broader findings and caveats from the paper: For the cohort, immune exposure information was limited to CMV serostatus. Presence/absence analyses assumed roughly uniform sequencing depth across donors, an assumption that may not hold. Roughly 17 rarely observed V segments, including chromosome 9 orphons, were excluded from the earlier analysis of about 610 of the donors because counts were too low. In a later analysis, HLA-associated TCR beta chains were found to be more clonally expanded and to have lower generation probabilities than equally common non-associated chains. The cohort was sequenced for TCR beta chains only, and without alpha or paired-chain data the features that could be detected were limited. Linkage disequilibrium might explain the correlated functional status among segregating V segments, but an unknown experimental factor could not be excluded. In vitro tests confirmed that a few of the cytomegalovirus-associated TCR beta chains recognize cytomegalovirus antigens. Broadly in line with IMGT annotations, most TCR beta V segments showed up in productive rearrangements about 87% or about 30% of the time in an earlier analysis of roughly 590 of the donors. A later analysis found that most CMV-associated TCR beta chains appeared HLA-restricted, with HLA associations seemingly driven largely by CMV exposure. It was suggested by the authors that the approach could potentially be generalized to other disease states and immunological phenotypes. According to a later analysis, TCR association rates differed among HLA loci, with DRB1 alleles showing the most associated TCRs and HLA-C alleles showing the fewest. Most TCR sequences were seen in very few donors, while some public TCRs were found in many individuals. A further reported finding was that TCR beta sequences accurately predicted the HLA-A and HLA-B alleles for most subjects in the first cohort. Compared with the roughly 600-donor mean, donors in an Asian-associated ancestry cluster had fewer N-insertions in productive TCRs, according to a later genetic analysis. The study gave a list of about 170 TCR beta chains associated with cytomegalovirus. Some IMGT-functional V segments, including TRBV6-2 and TRBV6-3, could not be told apart with the 87-base-pair reads, so those segments were excluded. Because HLA typing was missing for some donors at each locus, association tests included only the typed subset. A later analysis associated about 16,000 TCR beta sequences with specific HLA alleles at a false discovery rate of 0.05. In a later genetic analysis, a missense DCLRE1C variant was associated with V-gene and J-gene trimming of TCR beta chains, and the association was replicated in an independent cohort. In a later analysis, several top co-occurrence clusters were reported to appear linked to parvovirus B19, influenza, CMV and Epstein-Barr virus. Cytomegalovirus status was reported to be diagnosed by the classifier with high specificity and sensitivity in both the original and validation cohorts. Strong co-occurrence of HLA alleles, especially DR and DQ, made assigning TCR associations to individual alleles difficult. A cluster of highly shared sequence variants was judged likely to represent a technical artifact of the sequencing pipeline.

The CDR3 starts with the cysteine, ends with the phenylalanine, and has 13 residues. Left in the record is the CDR3 DNA by itself, 39 bases read in frame from the first base. Trimming takes 2 bases from V and 3 bases from J, and the germline ends sit 4 bases apart. Via the germline V gene, CDR1 is MNHEY and CDR2 SVGAGI. The cohort comprised approximately 700 healthy bone marrow donors. Cohort members were all nominally healthy when sampled, although unrecorded immune exposures were likely present. The donor was CMV seronegative and was included in the group of hundreds of seronegative cohort members. A peripheral blood sample was provided by each donor, and peripheral blood mononuclear cells were used for TCR beta sequencing. The Qiagen DNeasy Blood Extraction Kit was used to extract genomic DNA from the blood cell samples. Library construction relied on the immunoSEQ multiplex PCR assay. For the multiplex PCR, a mixture combining 60 forward primers for TCR Vbeta segments and 13 reverse primers for TCR Jbeta segments was used. A multiplex PCR assay on genomic DNA amplified the CDR3 region of rearranged TCR beta genes. The Illumina HiSeq System was used to sequence the amplified TCR beta libraries as 87-base-pair reads. Turning to the authors' computational methods: A later analysis counted tens of millions of unique TCR beta chains across the 500 to 850 repertoires, and some 11 million of these chains were shared by at least two donors. Raw reads were error-corrected and collapsed into unique sequences by a nearest-neighbor algorithm in which closely related sequences were merged to remove PCR and sequencing errors. To assign V, D and J gene segments, CDR3 sequences were aligned to IMGT reference sequences. For a sequence to be retained, a match of at least six nucleotides to both a V gene segment and a J gene segment was required. A rearrangement was called productive if the CDR3 had no stop codons and remained in frame with V and J, and every other rearrangement was called non-productive. Following IMGT convention, CDR3 was defined as the stretch from the second conserved V-encoded cysteine up to the conserved J-encoded phenylalanine. Sequences without an unambiguous match to a single V gene segment were excluded from the earlier analysis of 587 of the donors. In an earlier analysis of several hundred of the donors, a V segment was called functional when productive rearrangements were above 56.7%, and segregating when the standard deviation between donors exceeded 5%. A statistical classification framework was developed to diagnose cytomegalovirus status using the catalog of TCR beta chain sequences. V and J gene assignment, in a later analysis, came from comparing TCR nucleotide sequences with IMGT/GENE-DB human TR gene sequences. The TCRdist pipeline was used in a later analysis to assign CDR3 sequences and most-parsimonious VDJ recombination scenarios. In a later analysis, each TCR beta chain was defined by its CDR3 amino acid sequence together with its V-gene family, and reads lacking a unique V-gene family were excluded. In a later analysis, nearly 600 highly shared, low-generation-probability nucleotide sequences were removed to address suspected cross-contamination and a sequencing artifact. For each public chain, a later analysis derived a clonal expansion index from normalized ranks of inferred template counts within each repertoire. Generation probabilities in a later analysis came from a VDJ recombination model fitted to out-of-frame rearrangements, and those results were checked against IGoR. In a later analysis, hypergeometric tests were used to score TCR-TCR, TCR-HLA and TCR-CMV co-occurrence, with a repertoire-size bias correction applied to TCR pairs. False discovery rates were estimated in a later analysis by permuting HLA or CMV assignments 20 times. In a later analysis, co-occurring TCRs were grouped with DBSCAN, and TCRdist sequence similarity was added when clustering was performed within HLA-allele-positive subsets. Repertoires with fewer than 30,000 or more than 120,000 public chains, plus five repertoires with anomalous nucleotide sharing, were excluded from co-occurrence clustering. What TCRdb holds here is the immuneACCESS table cut down to in-frame rearrangements. Part of the clones is not present; checked against another copy, under half of the missing clones reflect an unresolved V gene, and the others are unexplained. V and J calls and clone size are as listed in that table; D and trimming were resolved from the DNA. A total of approximately 120,000 clones appear in this sample, 73% of them only once. Clones ranked in the top ten supply around 8% of the sample.

The sequence joins TRBV6-5 to TRBJ2-2, with the D gene uncertain. The specimen sequenced was PBMCs. The source of this sequence is a man aged 40-50 years in good health and CMV-seronegative. The encoded CDR3 is CASSYTDTGELFF. The DNA reads TGTGCCAGCAGTTACACAGACACCGGGGAGCTGTTTTTT.